This record concerns one TCR beta chain sequence. Antigen specificity is unknown. Vbeta (60) and Jbeta (13) primers were used in the PCR. Assay used: immunoSEQ multiplex PCR; TCRdb lists only in-frame clones, some missing. Of approximately 100,000 clones listed, approximately 70% are singletons. This CDR3 is built from 15 residues. The germline gives CDR1 SGHRS, CDR2 YFSETQ. V lost 6 bases and J lost 6, with 22 bases in between. This entry comes from a study of cytomegalovirus exposure and HLA in healthy donors. Study-level points and caveats: Follow-up analysis seemed to connect common viral pathogens with several of the most significant clusters identified. The study labeled 164 TCR beta chains cytomegalovirus-associated.

The chain has TRBV5-1 and TRBJ2-7, with D tentatively TRBD2 (6 bases). The sample was PBMCs. This clonotype originated in a woman between 65 and 79 years old in good health and CMV-seropositive. In DNA form, the CDR3 reads TGCGCCAGCAAAACCAGCGGGTGGGGTTTGGGCGAGCAGTACTTC. Translation: CASKTSGWGLGEQYF.